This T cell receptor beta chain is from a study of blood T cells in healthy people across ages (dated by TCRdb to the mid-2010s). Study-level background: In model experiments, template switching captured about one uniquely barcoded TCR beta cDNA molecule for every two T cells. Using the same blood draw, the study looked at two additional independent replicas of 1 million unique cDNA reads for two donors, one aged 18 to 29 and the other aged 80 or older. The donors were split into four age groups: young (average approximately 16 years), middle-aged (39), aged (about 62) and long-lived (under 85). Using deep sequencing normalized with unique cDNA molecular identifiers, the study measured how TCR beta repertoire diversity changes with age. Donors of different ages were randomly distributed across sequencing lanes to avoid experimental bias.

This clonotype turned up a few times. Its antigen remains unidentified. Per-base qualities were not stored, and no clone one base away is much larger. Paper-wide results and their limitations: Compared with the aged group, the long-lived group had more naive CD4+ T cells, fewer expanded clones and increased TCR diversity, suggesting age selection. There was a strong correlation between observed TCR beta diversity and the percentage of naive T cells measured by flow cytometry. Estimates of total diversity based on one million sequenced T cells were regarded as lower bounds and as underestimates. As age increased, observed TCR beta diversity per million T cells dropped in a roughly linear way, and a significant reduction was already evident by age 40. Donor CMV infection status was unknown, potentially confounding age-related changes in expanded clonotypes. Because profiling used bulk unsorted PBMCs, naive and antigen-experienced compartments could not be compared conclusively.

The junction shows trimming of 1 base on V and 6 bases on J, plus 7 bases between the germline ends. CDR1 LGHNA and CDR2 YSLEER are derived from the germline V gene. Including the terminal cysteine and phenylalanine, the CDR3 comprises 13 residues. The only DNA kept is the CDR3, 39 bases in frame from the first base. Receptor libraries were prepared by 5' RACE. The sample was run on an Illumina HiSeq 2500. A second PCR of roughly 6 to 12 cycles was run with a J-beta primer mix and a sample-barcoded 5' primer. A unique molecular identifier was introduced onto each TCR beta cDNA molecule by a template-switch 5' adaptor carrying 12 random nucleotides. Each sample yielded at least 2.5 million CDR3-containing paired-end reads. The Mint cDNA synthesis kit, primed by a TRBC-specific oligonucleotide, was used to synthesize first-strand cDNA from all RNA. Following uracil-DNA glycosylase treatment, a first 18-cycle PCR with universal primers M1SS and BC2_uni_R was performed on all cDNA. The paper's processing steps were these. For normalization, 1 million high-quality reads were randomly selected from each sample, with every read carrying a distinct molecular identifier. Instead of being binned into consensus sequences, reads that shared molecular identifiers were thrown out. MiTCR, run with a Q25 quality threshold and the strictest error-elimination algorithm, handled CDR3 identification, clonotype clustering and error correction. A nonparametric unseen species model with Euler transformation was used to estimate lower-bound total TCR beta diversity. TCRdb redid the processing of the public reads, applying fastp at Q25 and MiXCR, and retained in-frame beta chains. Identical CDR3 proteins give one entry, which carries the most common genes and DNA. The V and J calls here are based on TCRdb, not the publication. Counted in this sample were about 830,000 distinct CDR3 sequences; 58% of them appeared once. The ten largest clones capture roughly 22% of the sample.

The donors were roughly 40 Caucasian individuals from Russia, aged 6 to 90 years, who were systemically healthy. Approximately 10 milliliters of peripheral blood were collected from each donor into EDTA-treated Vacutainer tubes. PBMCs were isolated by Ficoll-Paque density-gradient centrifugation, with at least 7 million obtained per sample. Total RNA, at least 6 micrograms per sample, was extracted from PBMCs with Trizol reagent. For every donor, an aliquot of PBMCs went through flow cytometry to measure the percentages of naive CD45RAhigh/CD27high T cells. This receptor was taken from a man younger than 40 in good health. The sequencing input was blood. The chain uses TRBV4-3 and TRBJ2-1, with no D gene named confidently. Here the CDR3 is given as CASSQALINEQFF. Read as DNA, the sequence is TGCGCCAGCAGCCAAGCTCTAATCAATGAGCAGTTCTTC.